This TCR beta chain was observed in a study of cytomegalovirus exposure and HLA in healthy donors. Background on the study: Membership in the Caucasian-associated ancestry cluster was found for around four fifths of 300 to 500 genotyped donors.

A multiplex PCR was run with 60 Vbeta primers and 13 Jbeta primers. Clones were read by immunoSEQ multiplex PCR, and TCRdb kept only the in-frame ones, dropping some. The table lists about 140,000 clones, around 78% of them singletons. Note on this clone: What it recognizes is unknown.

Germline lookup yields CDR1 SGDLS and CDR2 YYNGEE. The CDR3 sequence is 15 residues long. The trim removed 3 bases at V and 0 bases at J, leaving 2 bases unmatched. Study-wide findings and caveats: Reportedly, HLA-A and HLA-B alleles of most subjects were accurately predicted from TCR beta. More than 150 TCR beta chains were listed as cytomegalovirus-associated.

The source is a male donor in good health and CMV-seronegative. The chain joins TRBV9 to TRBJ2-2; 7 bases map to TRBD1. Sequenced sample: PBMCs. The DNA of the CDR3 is TGTGCCAGCAGCGGGGGACAGACGAACACCGGGGAGCTGTTTTTT. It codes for CASSGGQTNTGELFF.